This T cell receptor beta chain was captured in a study of T cells after yellow fever vaccination. Deletions cut 0 bases from V and 2 bases from J, with 14 bases between. The CDR3 sequence is 16 residues long. Per the germline V gene, CDR1 is MNHEY and CDR2 is SVGAGI. Study-level points and caveats: Researchers cautioned that FACS-sorted repertoires could harbor abundant clonotypes contaminating from the bulk population. Subsequent to the booster, the majority of primary-vaccination clones reappeared (under 98% CD4, about 90% CD8).

A universal primer site and UMIs were added as TCR cDNA was made by 5'RACE template switching. TCRdb passed the 5' RACE reads through MiXCR, listing each CDR3 protein once. The table includes about 580,000 distinct CDR3 sequences, about 17% detected once. This clonotype has just a few counts. What it binds is not known. The chain carries TRBV6-5 and TRBJ2-7; D is possibly TRBD1 (6 bases). This clonotype was sampled from a man between 18 and 35 years old who received the YFV17D yellow fever vaccine. Here the sequenced sample was PBMCs, taken more than 4 days after the first yellow fever vaccination. CDR3 bases: TGTGCCAGCAGTTACTCATACAGGGTAGGCGCCTACGAGCAGTACTTC. Translated, it gives CASSYSYRVGAYEQYF.